This T cell receptor (beta chain) was sequenced in a study of OX40 agonist ivuxolimab in advanced cancers. Background on the study: Patients were treated with ivuxolimab, an agonistic anti-OX40 (CD134) antibody.

Some clones are missing from TCRdb's copy, which holds only in-frame ones; the method was immunoSEQ multiplex PCR. The repertoire holds about 98,000 clones, approximately 91% seen once, with about 0.8% in the top ten. The CDR3 totals 18 residues. V shed 2 bases and J 0 bases; nucleotides not matched to a gene: 5. Germline loops: CDR1 LGHNA, CDR2 YSLEER. Note on this clone: Antigen unknown.

Findings of the study overall: At 0.1 to 3.0 mg/kg and by week 6, clonal expansion occurred in CD4+ and CD8+ blood T cells. The study found that CD8+ T cells averaged more expanded clones than CD4+.

The chain recombines TRBV4-3 with TRBJ2-6; 9 nucleotides match TRBD2. The sample consisted of CD4+ or CD8+ T cells sorted from blood, taken in a trial of the OX40 agonist ivuxolimab. The sequence was obtained from an adult with an advanced solid tumor such as melanoma, head and neck, liver or kidney cancer. Here the CDR3 DNA reads TGCGCCAGCAGCCAAACTAGCGGGTTCAACTCTGGGGCCAACGTCCTGACTTTC. Translating gives CASSQTSGFNSGANVLTF.